In its sample, the clone carrying this T cell receptor (beta chain) was seen many times. These data are taken from a study of early T cells in non-severe SARS-CoV-2 infection. TCRdb independently ran MiXCR on the 5' RACE reads; one entry per CDR3 protein. Among about 110,000 distinct CDR3 sequences listed, about an eighth were seen once. The CDR3 totals 15 residues. Germline V CDR1 and CDR2: MRHNA, SNTAGT. V lost 3 bases and J lost 14, with 20 bases in between. The chain couples TRBV6-4 to TRBJ1-6; D is perhaps TRBD1 (6 bases). The clonotype originates from an adult who was a healthcare worker with PCR-confirmed SARS-CoV-2 infection or an uninfected control (not recorded which). Sequencing was performed on whole blood. The CDR3 sequence: CASSEAGQQIGTLHF. CDR3 sequence (DNA): TGTGCCAGCAGTGAGGCCGGACAGCAAATCGGGACCCTCCACTTT.